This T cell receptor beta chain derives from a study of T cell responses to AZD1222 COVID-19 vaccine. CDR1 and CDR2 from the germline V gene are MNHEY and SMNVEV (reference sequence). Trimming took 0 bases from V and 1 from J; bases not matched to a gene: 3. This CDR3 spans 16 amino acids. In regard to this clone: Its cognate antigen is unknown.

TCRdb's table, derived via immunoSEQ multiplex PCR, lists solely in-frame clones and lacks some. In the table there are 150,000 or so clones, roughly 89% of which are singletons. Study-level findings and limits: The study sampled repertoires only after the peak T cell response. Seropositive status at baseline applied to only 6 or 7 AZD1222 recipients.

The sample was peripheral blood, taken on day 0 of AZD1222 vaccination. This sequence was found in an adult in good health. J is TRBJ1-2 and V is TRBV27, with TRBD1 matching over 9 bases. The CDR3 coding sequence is TGTGCCAGCAGTTTATCCACGACAGGGGGTAACTATGGCTACACCTTC. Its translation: CASSLSTTGGNYGYTF.